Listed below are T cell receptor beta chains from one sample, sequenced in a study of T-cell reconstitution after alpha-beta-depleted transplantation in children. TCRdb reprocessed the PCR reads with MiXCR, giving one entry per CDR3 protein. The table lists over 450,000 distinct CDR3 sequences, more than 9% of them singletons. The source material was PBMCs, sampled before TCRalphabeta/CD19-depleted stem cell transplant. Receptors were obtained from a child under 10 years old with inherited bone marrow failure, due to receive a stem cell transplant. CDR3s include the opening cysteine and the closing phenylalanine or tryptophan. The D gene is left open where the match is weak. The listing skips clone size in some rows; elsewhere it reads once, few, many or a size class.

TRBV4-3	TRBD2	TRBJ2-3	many	CASSQDRASGRIPDTQYF
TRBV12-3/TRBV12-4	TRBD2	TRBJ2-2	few	CASSTSGTGELFF
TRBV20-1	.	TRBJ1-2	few	CSAPEDGLYGYTF
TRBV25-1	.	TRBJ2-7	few	CASSESAWGGSSYEQYF
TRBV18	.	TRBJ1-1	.	CASSPEGDWDTEAFF
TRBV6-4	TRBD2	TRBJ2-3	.	CASSVAGGLTDTQYF
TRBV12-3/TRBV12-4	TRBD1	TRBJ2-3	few	CASSQTGGDTQYF
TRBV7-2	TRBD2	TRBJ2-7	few	CASSWDYYDEQYF
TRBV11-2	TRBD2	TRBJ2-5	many	CASRSPWAGTSGKIQETQYF
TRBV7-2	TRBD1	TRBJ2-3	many	CASSPQTGLADTQYF
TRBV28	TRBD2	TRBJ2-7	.	CASSFRSGDWYEQYF
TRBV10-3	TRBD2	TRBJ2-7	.	CAISAAGEDEQYF
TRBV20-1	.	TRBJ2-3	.	CCARDFSGSTDTQYF
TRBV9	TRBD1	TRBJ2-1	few	CASSVGGQGSYNEQFF
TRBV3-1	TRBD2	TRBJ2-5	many	CASSRHLNAGDPQETQYF
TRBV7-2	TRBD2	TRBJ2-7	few	CASRPPGLAGAGEQYF
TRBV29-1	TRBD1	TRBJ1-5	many	CSVALGGTNQPQHF
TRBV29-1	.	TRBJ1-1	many	CSVVERGTEAFF
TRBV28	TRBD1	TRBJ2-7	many	CASRPGQGVYEQYF
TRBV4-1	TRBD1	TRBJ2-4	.	CASSQGRMGQGSANIQYF
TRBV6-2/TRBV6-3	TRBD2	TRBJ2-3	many	CASSYLGLAQYF
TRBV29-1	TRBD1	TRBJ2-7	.	CSVGQGATAHEQYF
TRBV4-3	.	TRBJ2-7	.	CASSQERLYPPYEQYF
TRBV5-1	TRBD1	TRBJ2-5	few	CASSLFTGAQETQYF
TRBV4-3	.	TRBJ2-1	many	CASSQDRDFSYNEQFF
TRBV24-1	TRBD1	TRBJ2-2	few	CATSDADRANTGELFF
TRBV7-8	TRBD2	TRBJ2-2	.	CASSFSSGINTGELFF
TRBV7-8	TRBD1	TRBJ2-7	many	CASSLGAETGTAYEQYF
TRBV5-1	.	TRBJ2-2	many	CASRSRGADTGELFF
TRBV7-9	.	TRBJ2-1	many	CASSIGFGRIAYNEQFF
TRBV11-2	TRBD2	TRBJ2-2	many	CASRLAGTNTGELFF
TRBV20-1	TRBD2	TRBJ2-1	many	CSVPGLAGGSYNEQFF
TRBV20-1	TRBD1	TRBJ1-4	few	CSAPGQGAEKLFF
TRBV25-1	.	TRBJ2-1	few	CASSGTTIQSYNEQFF
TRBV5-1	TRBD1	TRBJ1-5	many	CASSPGQGAGQPQHF
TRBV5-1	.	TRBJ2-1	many	CASSRSRSSYNEQFF
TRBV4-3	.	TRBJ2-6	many	CASSQGGLSSGANVLTF
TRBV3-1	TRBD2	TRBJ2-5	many	CASSQVAGGETQYF
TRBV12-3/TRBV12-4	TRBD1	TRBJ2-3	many	CASRFRQGWGDTQYF
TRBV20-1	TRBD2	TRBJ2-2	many	CSARDLGRDTGELFF
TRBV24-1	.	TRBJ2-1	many	CATSDQYGRLYNEQFF
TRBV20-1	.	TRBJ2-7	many	CSARDIGSEQYF
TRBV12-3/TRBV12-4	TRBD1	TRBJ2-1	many	CASRINRGNEQFF
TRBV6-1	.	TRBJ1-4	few	CASSPSRDEKLFF
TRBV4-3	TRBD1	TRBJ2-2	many	CASSQGQGAGELFF
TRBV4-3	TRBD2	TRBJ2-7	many	CASSRRLSGSVSEQYF
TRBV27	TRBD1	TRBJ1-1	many	CASSFLTGGEAFF
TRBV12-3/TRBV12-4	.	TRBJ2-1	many	CASISGTLRANEQFF
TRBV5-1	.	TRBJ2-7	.	CASSLEQPSPLEQYF
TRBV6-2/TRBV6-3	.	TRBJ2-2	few	CASSLRLRDGELFF
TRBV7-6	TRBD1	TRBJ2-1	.	CASSPFQGWDRAPNEQFF
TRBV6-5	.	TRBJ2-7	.	CASSYSQGLYEQYF
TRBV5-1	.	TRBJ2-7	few	CASSLGHLYYEQYF
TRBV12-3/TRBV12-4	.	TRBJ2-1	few	CASSPERGYNEQFF